These 19 T cell receptor beta chains originate from one sample sequenced in a study of cytomegalovirus exposure and HLA in healthy donors. TCRdb's copy holds only in-frame clones and misses some; the assay was immunoSEQ multiplex PCR. The profile covers fewer than 200,000 clones, with about 95% appearing a single time and 0.89% taken by the ten largest. Sequencing used PBMCs. The receptors stem from a woman aged 18 to 35 in good health and CMV-seronegative.

The V call is TRBV5-4, the J call TRBJ2-7; TRBD1 matches 8 bases. The V segment lost 1 base and the J segment 5 bases; nucleotides outside the gene matches: 8. Germline V gene lookup returns CDR1 SGHNT and CDR2 YYREEE (reference sequence). The CDR3 runs to 15 residues. DNA for the CDR3: TGTGCCAGCAGCTTGAAGGACAGGGCATACGACGAGCAGTACTTC. Its translation: CASSLKDRAYDEQYF.

This chain connects TRBV7-6 to TRBJ2-3, with TRBD1 matching over 7 bases. Trimming cost V 3 bases and J 4 bases; bases outside gene matches: 1. This CDR3 is 13 amino acids long. Germline assignment: CDR1 SGHVS and CDR2 FNYEAQ. Written as DNA, the CDR3 is TGTGCCAGCAGCTTCGGGACAGCAGATACGCAGTATTTT. Its translation: CASSFGTADTQYF.

This chain connects TRBV7-2 to TRBJ2-3; no reliable D call. Germline V gene data show CDR1 as SGHTA and CDR2 as FQGNSA. The CDR3 is 14 residues long. V dropped 3 bases and J dropped 2 bases, with 9 bases sitting between them. The CDR3 region has the DNA TGTGCCAGCAGCTTCGTCCAGTACACAGATACGCAGTATTTT. Residues: CASSFVQYTDTQYF.

CDR3 sequence reads: CAIARGAGITDTQYF. The CDR3 region has the DNA TGTGCCATCGCCAGGGGGGCTGGGATCACAGATACGCAGTATTTT. The V gene is TRBV6-5, the J gene TRBJ2-3; possible D gene TRBD1, 7 bases. CDR1 is MNHEY and CDR2 is SVGAGI in the germline V gene. V dropped 10 bases and J dropped 2 bases, with 19 bases sitting between them. The CDR3 extends over 15 amino acids.

The V call is TRBV27, the J call TRBJ2-7; 9 bases line up with TRBD1. Germline loops: CDR1 MNHEY, CDR2 SMNVEV (reference sequence). This CDR3 region has 15 residues. V gave up 7 bases and J gave up 5 bases; unmatched junction bases: 12. The CDR3 nucleotides are TGTGCCAGCACGAACGTTGGGACAGGGAACCACGAGCAGTACTTC. Translation gives CASTNVGTGNHEQYF.

The chain is built from TRBV5-8 and TRBJ1-2, with D unresolved. Germline V CDR1 and CDR2: SGHTS, YDEGEE. V lost 0 bases, J lost 3 bases, and 15 bases lay in between. The CDR3 loop spans 16 amino acids. For the CDR3, the DNA is TGTGCCAGCAGCTTGGTTAGAGGGAAGCGGGACTATGGCTACACCTTC. Residues: CASSLVRGKRDYGYTF. The full variable domain, in which reference TRBV5-8 and TRBJ1-2 provide the parts outside the CDR3, is EAGVTQSPTHLIKTRGQQATLRCSPISGHTSVYWYQQALGLGLQFLLWYDEGEERNRGNFPPRFSGRQFPNYSSELNVNALELEDSALYLCASSLVRGKRDYGYTFGSGTRLTVV.

Written as DNA, the CDR3 is TGTGCCAGCAGTACAGGGGATACGCAGTATTTT. It translates to CASSTGDTQYF. V usage is TRBV2 and J usage is TRBJ2-3; TRBD1 is a possible D gene (6 bases). Trimming took off 5 bases at V and 6 bases at J, with 6 bases between the two ends. Germline V CDR1 and CDR2: SNHLY, FYNNEI. The CDR3 sequence is 11 residues long.

This chain joins TRBV9 and TRBJ2-3, with D maybe TRBD2 (6 bases). CDR1 is SGDLS and CDR2 is YYNGEE in the germline V gene. This CDR3 has 15 amino acids. V gave up 4 bases and J gave up 4 bases, with 16 bases separating them. CDR3 nucleotide sequence: TGTGCCAGCAGCCCGGGAGAACATCGCGCAGATACGCAGTATTTT. This codes for CASSPGEHRADTQYF.

J is TRBJ2-7 and V is TRBV5-1; 12 bases fit TRBD2. Germline V gene lookup returns CDR1 SGHRS and CDR2 YFSETQ. The ends lost 6 bases at V and 0 bases at J; junction bases unmatched: 4. This CDR3 contains 15 residues. The CDR3 spells CASTRTSGDSYEQYF. CDR3 coding DNA: TGCGCCAGCACCAGGACTAGCGGGGACTCCTACGAGCAGTACTTC.

This chain uses TRBV7-2 with TRBJ2-7; 9 nucleotides match TRBD2. This CDR3 is built from 14 residues. Germline trimming cut 5 bases from V and 1 base from J; bases unmatched to any gene: 3. Germline lookup yields CDR1 SGHTA and CDR2 FQGNSA. The CDR3 loop is CASSLSGGSYEQYF. In DNA, the CDR3 is TGTGCCAGCAGCCTTAGCGGGGGTTCCTACGAGCAGTACTTC.

Points on this clone: One junction end does not reproduce the germline sequence, and a read error may be involved. This chain joins TRBV7-8 and TRBJ1-1; 7 bases are a match to TRBD1. Germline assignment: CDR1 SGHVS and CDR2 FQNEAQ. The CDR3 runs to 13 residues. The CDR3 loop is CASSLARQGEVFF. In DNA, the CDR3 is TGTGCCAGCAGCTTAGCGCGGCAGGGGGAAGTTTTCTTT.

This chain connects TRBV4-3 to TRBJ2-7; 12 bases map to TRBD2. The V gene end was trimmed by 6 bases and the J gene end by 5 bases; junction bases not matched to a gene: 11. This CDR3 has 16 amino acids. From germline, CDR1 is LGHNA and CDR2 YSLEER. The CDR3 reads CASSIVLLAGGHEQYF. For the CDR3, the DNA is TGCGCCAGCAGTATCGTCCTACTAGCGGGGGGCCACGAGCAGTACTTC.

V gene TRBV11-1 combines with J gene TRBJ2-7; TRBD2 matches 7 bases. The V segment lost 4 bases and the J segment 2 bases; nucleotides outside the gene matches: 8. The CDR3 is 15 amino acids. CDR1 and CDR2 (germline): SGHAT, FQDESV (reference sequence). CDR3 protein: CASSSQAGPAYEQYF. CDR3 nucleotide sequence: TGTGCCAGCAGCTCTCAAGCGGGACCCGCCTACGAGCAGTACTTC.

V usage is TRBV5-4 and J usage is TRBJ2-5; the match to TRBD1 covers 9 bases. V gave up 0 bases and J gave up 4 bases; unmatched junction bases: 4. Germline CDR1 reads SGHNT; CDR2 reads YYREEE (reference sequence). The CDR3 sequence is 15 residues long. The CDR3 coding sequence is TGTGCCAGCAGCTTGGGACAGGGGGAGGGAGAGACCCAGTACTTC. It is translated as CASSLGQGEGETQYF.

The chain links TRBV11-2 to TRBJ2-3; D is uncertain. The V end lost 3 bases, the J end lost 8 bases, and 18 bases lay between the germline ends. Germline CDR1 is SGHAT and CDR2 is FQNNGV. CDR3 length: 15 residues. DNA of the CDR3: TGTGCCAGCAGCTTTCAGGATCCTTTTAGGTCTACGCAGTATTTT. This encodes CASSFQDPFRSTQYF.

The chain employs TRBV9 and TRBJ1-6; the match to TRBD1 covers 8 bases. V gave up 3 bases and J gave up 9 bases; unmatched junction bases: 8. In germline, CDR1 is SGDLS, CDR2 YYNGEE. The CDR3 contains 15 residues. The CDR3 loop reads CASSGWTGMVSPLHF. The CDR3 DNA sequence: TGTGCCAGCAGCGGATGGACAGGGATGGTTTCACCCCTCCACTTT.

The chain joins TRBV19 to TRBJ2-7; D perhaps matches TRBD1 (5 bases). Germline V lookup: CDR1 LNHDA, CDR2 SQIVND (reference sequence). Trimming removed 0 bases from V and 0 bases from J, with 24 bases in between. The CDR3 is 20 amino acids. CDR3 protein: CASSIDSLALRVAFSYEQYF. The DNA of the CDR3 is TGTGCCAGTAGTATAGACAGTCTCGCTCTCAGGGTAGCCTTCTCCTACGAGCAGTACTTC.

This chain connects TRBV6-5 to TRBJ1-6; 9 nucleotides align to TRBD1. Trimming cost V 7 bases and J 9 bases; bases outside gene matches: 10. CDR1 and CDR2 (germline): MNHEY, SVGAGI. This CDR3 comprises 15 residues. The CDR3 here is CASTLSGTGTSPLHF. The CDR3 DNA reads TGTGCCAGCACCCTCTCCGGGACAGGGACTTCACCCCTCCACTTT.

The chain combines TRBV18 with TRBJ1-2; a possible D gene is TRBD1 (5 bases). This CDR3 is built from 14 residues. The V gene lost 3 bases and the J gene lost 0 bases, with 8 bases spanning the gap. The V gene's germline CDR1 is KGHSH and CDR2 LQKENI. The CDR3 bases are TGTGCCAGCTCACCTGGGGCGGCTAACTATGGCTACACCTTC. Translation: CASSPGAANYGYTF. Full variable domain (remainder filled in from reference TRBV18 and TRBJ1-2): NAGVMQNPRHLVRRRGQEARLRCSPMKGHSHVYWYRQLPEEGLKFMVYLQKENIIDESGMPKERFSAEFPKEGPSILRIQQVVRGDSAAYFCASSPGAANYGYTFGSGTRLTVV.